This TCR beta chain was recorded in a study of blood T cell repertoires in COVID-19. There are 15 residues in the CDR3. CDR1 and CDR2 (germline): SGHDT, YYEEEE. The V gene end was trimmed by 4 bases and the J gene end by 4 bases; junction bases not matched to a gene: 6. TCRdb keeps only in-frame clones here, not all; method: immunoSEQ multiplex PCR. This table has about 64,000 clones, about 88% appearing once. The chain recombines TRBV5-6 with TRBJ2-3; 10 bases fit TRBD1. Sample: PBMCs or T cells enriched from blood (not recorded which). The clonotype was recovered from a middle-aged woman who had recovered from COVID-19. The CDR3 loop reads CASSPGQGIADTQYF. CDR3 DNA: TGTGCCAGCAGCCCGGGACAGGGGATCGCAGATACGCAGTATTTT.